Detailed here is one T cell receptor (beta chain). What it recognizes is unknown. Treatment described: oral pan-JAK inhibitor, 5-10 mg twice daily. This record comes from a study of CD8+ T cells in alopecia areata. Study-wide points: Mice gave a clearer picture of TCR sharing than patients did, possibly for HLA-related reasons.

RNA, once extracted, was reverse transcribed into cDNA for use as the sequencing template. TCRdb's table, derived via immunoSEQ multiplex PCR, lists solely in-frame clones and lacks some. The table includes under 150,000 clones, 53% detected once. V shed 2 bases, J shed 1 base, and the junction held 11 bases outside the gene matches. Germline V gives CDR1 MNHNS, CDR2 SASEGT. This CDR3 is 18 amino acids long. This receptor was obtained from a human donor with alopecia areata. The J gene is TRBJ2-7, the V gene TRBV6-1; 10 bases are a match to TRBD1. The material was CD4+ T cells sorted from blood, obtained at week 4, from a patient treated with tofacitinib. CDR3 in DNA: TGTGCCAGCAGTGAACTATGGGGGACAGGGGCGATTTCCTACGAGCAGTACTTC. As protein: CASSELWGTGAISYEQYF.